The T cell receptor beta chain under discussion was sequenced for a study of blood T cell repertoires in COVID-19. Study-level information: Specimens from acute and convalescent COVID-19 originated in the United States, Italy and Spain. Sample material is recorded as cDNA or gDNA derived from T cells, B-cell-depleted T cells, or PBMCs.

CDR1 is SSHAT and CDR2 is FNYEAQ in the germline V gene (reference sequence). The CDR3 sequence is 16 residues long. About this clone itself: Germline and junction disagree at one end, which may indicate a read error.

Here immunoSEQ multiplex PCR was the method, and the copy in TCRdb shows in-frame clones only, minus some. Of under 25,000 clones in the sample, about 90% are singletons; the top ten hold roughly 7.9%. Sequencing used peripheral blood. The V call is TRBV7-7, the J call TRBJ2-2; 7 bases are shared with TRBD1. This clonotype originated in a human donor with active COVID-19. The donor label of this sample is uncertain. The CDR3 reads CASSPRDRVGTGELFF. In DNA, the CDR3 is TGTGCTAGCAGCCCCCGTGACAGGGTGGGCACCGGGGAGCTGTTTTTT.